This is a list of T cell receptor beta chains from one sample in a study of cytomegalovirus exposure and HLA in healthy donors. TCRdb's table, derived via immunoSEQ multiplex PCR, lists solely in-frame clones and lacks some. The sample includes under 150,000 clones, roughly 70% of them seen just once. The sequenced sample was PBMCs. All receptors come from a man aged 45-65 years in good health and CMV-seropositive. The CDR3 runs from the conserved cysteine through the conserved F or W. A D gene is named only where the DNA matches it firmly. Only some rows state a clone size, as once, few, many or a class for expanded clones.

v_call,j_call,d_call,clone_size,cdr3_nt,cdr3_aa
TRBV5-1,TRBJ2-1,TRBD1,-,TGCGCCAGCAGCACAGGACAGGGTTCAGGGGAGCAGTTCTTC,CASSTGQGSGEQFF
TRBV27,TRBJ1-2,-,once,TGTGCCAGCAGTTCCGTTTCAGGGAACTATGGCTACACCTTC,CASSSVSGNYGYTF
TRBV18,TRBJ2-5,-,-,TGTGCCAGCTCACCTCCCGCAGTCTTATCACAAGAGACCCAGTACTTC,CASSPPAVLSQETQYF
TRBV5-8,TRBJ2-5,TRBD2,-,TGTGCCAGCAGCTCCGCGGGGAGCGGGAGGCCTATAGGCGGGCAAGAGACCCAGTACTTC,CASSSAGSGRPIGGQETQYF
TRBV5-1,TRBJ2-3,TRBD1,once,TGCGCCAGCAGCTCGGACAGGCCTTTCACAGATACGCAGTATTTT,CASSSDRPFTDTQYF
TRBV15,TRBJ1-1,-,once,TGTGCCACCAGCCTGCGGCCGGAGACTGAAGCTTTCTTT,CATSLRPETEAFF
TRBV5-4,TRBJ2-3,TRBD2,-,TGTGCCAGCAGCTTGGTCGGGGGGGCGGCAGATACGCAGTATTTT,CASSLVGGAADTQYF
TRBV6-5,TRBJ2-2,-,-,TGTGCCAGCACGGTGGGGGGGCCGATCGGGGAGCTGTTTTTT,CASTVGGPIGELFF
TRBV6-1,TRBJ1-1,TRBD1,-,TGTGCCAGCAGTGCCCAGCCGGGACAGAAAAACACTGAAGCTTTCTTT,CASSAQPGQKNTEAFF
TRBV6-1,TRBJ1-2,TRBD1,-,TGTGCCAGCAGCGAACGGGACAGGCGTTCCTATGGCTACACCTTC,CASSERDRRSYGYTF
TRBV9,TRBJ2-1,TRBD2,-,TGTGCCAGCAGCGTAGTCGGTTCGGGAGGGGTATACAATGAGCAGTTCTTC,CASSVVGSGGVYNEQFF
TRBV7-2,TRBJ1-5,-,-,TGTGCCAGCAGCCTTCAAAACGGGGGGAATCAGCCCCAGCATTTT,CASSLQNGGNQPQHF
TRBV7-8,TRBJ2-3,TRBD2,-,TGTGCCAGCAGCTTACGGGAGGACACAGATACGCAGTATTTT,CASSLREDTDTQYF
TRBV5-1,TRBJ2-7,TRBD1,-,TGCGCCAGCAGCTTGGATGGACAGGCTTTCTCCTACGAGCAGTACTTC,CASSLDGQAFSYEQYF
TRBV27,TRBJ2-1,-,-,TGTGCCAGCACCCCTAGGCGGGACCCCTACAATGAGCAGTTCTTC,CASTPRRDPYNEQFF
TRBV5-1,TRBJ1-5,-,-,TGCGCCAGCAGCTTGGACGGGTATCAGCCCCAGCATTTT,CASSLDGYQPQHF
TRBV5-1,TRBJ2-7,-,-,TGCGCCAGCAGCCGGACAATAGTATCCTACGAGCAGTACTTC,CASSRTIVSYEQYF
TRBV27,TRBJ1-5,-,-,TGTGCCAGCAGTTACAGAAGCAATCAGCCCCAGCATTTT,CASSYRSNQPQHF
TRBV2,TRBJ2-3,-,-,TGTGCCAGCAGTGTAACGGGGGGCACAGATACGCAGTATTTT,CASSVTGGTDTQYF
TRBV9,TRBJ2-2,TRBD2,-,TGTGCCAGCAGCGTTAGCGGGGGGAACACCGGGGAGCTGTTTTTT,CASSVSGGNTGELFF
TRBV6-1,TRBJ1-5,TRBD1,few,TGTGCCAGCAGTGGACAGGGGACGTATCAGCCCCAGCATTTT,CASSGQGTYQPQHF
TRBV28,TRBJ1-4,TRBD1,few,TGTGCCAGCAGTCTTTCCGGGACAGGGGGGGAAAAACTGTTTTTT,CASSLSGTGGEKLFF
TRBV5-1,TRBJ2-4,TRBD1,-,TGCGCCAGCAGCCTGGGAATCGGGACAGGGGGCGAAAACATTCAGTACTTC,CASSLGIGTGGENIQYF
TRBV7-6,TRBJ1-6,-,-,TGTGCCAGCAGCTTATCCAGTCTGAATTCACCCCTCCACTTT,CASSLSSLNSPLHF
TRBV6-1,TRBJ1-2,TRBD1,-,TGTGCCAGCAGTGAAACAAGGGGGCGGGGGGGCTTTGGCTACACCTTC,CASSETRGRGGFGYTF
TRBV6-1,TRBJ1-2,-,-,TGTGCCAGCAGTGAATCCAGGGCCCTTAACTATGGCTACACCTTC,CASSESRALNYGYTF
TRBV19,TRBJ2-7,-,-,TGTGCCAGTAGTATAGAGGGGGGTCGGTACGAGCAGTACTTC,CASSIEGGRYEQYF
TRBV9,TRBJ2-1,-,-,TGTGCCAGCAGCGTCCCCGGACGGGATGGGCTGTTCTTC,CASSVPGRDGLFF
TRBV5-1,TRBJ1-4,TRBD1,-,TGCGCCAGCAGCTTGGTGGGACAGGGCAATGAAAAACTGTTTTTT,CASSLVGQGNEKLFF
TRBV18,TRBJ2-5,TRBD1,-,TGTGCCAGCTCACAAACACAGGGGGCAGCACAAGAGACCCAGTACTTC,CASSQTQGAAQETQYF
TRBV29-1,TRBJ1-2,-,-,TGCAGCGTTGTCTTCCTACCGGATGGCTACACCTTC,CSVVFLPDGYTF
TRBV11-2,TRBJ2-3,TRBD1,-,TGTGCCAGCAGCTTTACAGGGGGCATAGATACGCAGTATTTT,CASSFTGGIDTQYF
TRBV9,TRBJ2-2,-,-,TGTGCCAGCAGCCCCGGGGGAATTGCCGGGGAGCTGTTTTTT,CASSPGGIAGELFF
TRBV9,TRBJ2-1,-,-,TGTGCCAGCAGCGTAGAGGGAGGACGTGAGCAGTTCTTC,CASSVEGGREQFF
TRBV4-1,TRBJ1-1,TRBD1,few,TGCGCCAGCAGCCAACCCAGGGACAGCCAGAAAGCTTTCTTT,CASSQPRDSQKAFF
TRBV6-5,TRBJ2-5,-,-,TGTGCCAGCAGTTACGGGTGGGGGGGCCATGAGACCCAGTACTTC,CASSYGWGGHETQYF
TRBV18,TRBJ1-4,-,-,TGTGCCAGCTCACCAAACCCAGTTAATGAAAAACTGTTTTTT,CASSPNPVNEKLFF
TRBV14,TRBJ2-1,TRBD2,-,TGTGCCAGCAGCCAAGTGAGCAGACTAGCGACGAATGAGCAGTTCTTC,CASSQVSRLATNEQFF
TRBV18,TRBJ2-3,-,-,TGTGCCAGCTCACCACAGGGGTATCCAGATACGCAGTATTTT,CASSPQGYPDTQYF
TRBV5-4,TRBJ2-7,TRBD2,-,TGTGCCAGCAGCTCAGGGGGACTAGCGGGTTTCGAGCAGTACTTC,CASSSGGLAGFEQYF
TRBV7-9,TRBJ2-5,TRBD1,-,TGTGCCAGCAGCCGGACAGGCCAAGAGACCCAGTACTTC,CASSRTGQETQYF
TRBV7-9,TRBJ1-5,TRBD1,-,TGTGCCAGCAGCGGAGGGACAGGGGTTAGCAATCAGCCCCAGCATTTT,CASSGGTGVSNQPQHF
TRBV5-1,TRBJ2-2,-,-,TGCGCCAGCAGCTTCGCGGCCACCGGGGAGCTGTTTTTT,CASSFAATGELFF
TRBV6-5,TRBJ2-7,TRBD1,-,TGTGCCAGCAGTTACGACAGGGTCAACGAGCAGTACTTC,CASSYDRVNEQYF
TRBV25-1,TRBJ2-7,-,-,TGTGCCAGCAGAGCGAATGTTGGCAGTAAAAGCGAGCAGTACTTC,CASRANVGSKSEQYF
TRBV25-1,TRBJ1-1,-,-,TGTGCCAGCAGTGAATACGCGGCTTTGAACACTGAAGCTTTCTTT,CASSEYAALNTEAFF
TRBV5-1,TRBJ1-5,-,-,TGCGCCAGCAGCCCCGGGGAGAGATATAGCAATCAGCCCCAGCATTTT,CASSPGERYSNQPQHF
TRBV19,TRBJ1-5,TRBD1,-,TGTGCCAGTAGTATAGGGCGACAGGGGGCTCTTCGCAATCAGCCCCAGCATTTT,CASSIGRQGALRNQPQHF
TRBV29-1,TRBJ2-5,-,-,TGCAGCGTCCAGGGTGGGAAAGAGACCCAGTACTTC,CSVQGGKETQYF
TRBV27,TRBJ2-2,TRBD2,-,TGTGCCAGCAAAGGAGGGCGGGAGTGGACCGGGGAGCTGTTTTTT,CASKGGREWTGELFF
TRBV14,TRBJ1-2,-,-,TGTGCCAGCAGCCAAAGGGCGGGGCGGACTAACTATGGCTACACCTTC,CASSQRAGRTNYGYTF
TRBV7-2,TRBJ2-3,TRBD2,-,TGTGCCAGCAGCGGGACTAGCGACCGCACAGATACGCAGTATTTT,CASSGTSDRTDTQYF